The 27 T cell receptor beta chains below were found in one sample sequenced in a study of blood T cell repertoires in COVID-19. The assay was immunoSEQ multiplex PCR, and TCRdb's table has in-frame clones only and misses some. Seen here are 280,000 or so clones, nearly 90% observed once, and the top ten hold 1.5% to 2%. The specimen sequenced was PBMCs or T cells enriched from blood (not recorded which). These receptors were collected from a woman aged 18-29 years with acute COVID-19.

This chain uses TRBV7-9 with TRBJ2-1; 10 nucleotides line up with TRBD2. Germline CDR1 is SEHNR and CDR2 is FQNEAQ (reference sequence). CDR3 size: 17 residues. Germline trimming cut 6 bases from V and 0 bases from J; bases unmatched to any gene: 8. The CDR3, as DNA: TGTGCCAGCAGTCGCGGACTAGCGGAGAGCTCCTACAATGAGCAGTTCTTC. This encodes CASSRGLAESSYNEQFF.

The gene calls are TRBV6-5 and TRBJ1-1; 9 bases line up with TRBD1. The germline V gene encodes CDR1 MNHEY and CDR2 SVGAGI. The CDR3 totals 15 residues. V was clipped by 6 bases and J by 2 bases; unmatched bases: 7. DNA of the CDR3: TGTGCCAGCAGCCACCCGGGACAGGGAAACACTGAAGCTTTCTTT. Protein sequence: CASSHPGQGNTEAFF.

This chain connects TRBV5-4 to TRBJ2-1; TRBD2 matches 12 bases. CDR1 is SGHNT and CDR2 is YYREEE in the germline V gene (reference sequence). This CDR3 has 15 residues. V trimming: 0 bases; J trimming: 9 bases; junction bases outside the gene matches: 4. The CDR3, as DNA: TGTGCCAGCAGCTTGGAGTCTAGCGGGAGGGTTGAGCAGTTCTTC. Protein sequence: CASSLESSGRVEQFF.

V and J are TRBV6-5 and TRBJ2-2; D may be TRBD1 (5 bases). Germline V gene lookup returns CDR1 MNHEY and CDR2 SVGAGI. The germline V and J ends were trimmed by 6 bases and 6 bases, with 11 bases remaining between them. CDR3 size: 13 residues. The CDR3 nucleotides are TGTGCCAGCAGGGCAGGGTACGCCGGGGAGCTGTTTTTT. As protein: CASRAGYAGELFF.

CDR3 protein: CASSQDTLYYGYTF. The CDR3 nucleotides are TGTGCCAGCAGTCAAGACACCCTATACTATGGCTACACCTTC. The rearrangement joins TRBV28 to TRBJ1-2; the D is unclear. V was pared by 5 bases and J by 3 bases, with 13 bases between. The CDR3 totals 14 residues. The germline V gene has CDR1 MDHEN and CDR2 SYDVKM.

The chain couples TRBV11-1 to TRBJ2-1; TRBD2 matches at 11 bases. This CDR3 contains 15 residues. Trimming removed 5 bases from V and 12 bases from J; junction bases left unmatched: 12. In germline, CDR1 is SGHAT, CDR2 FQDESV (reference sequence). CDR3 in amino acids: CASSARLAGSLGQFF. CDR3 DNA: TGTGCCAGCAGCGCGCGACTAGCGGGATCTCTGGGGCAGTTCTTC.

The rearrangement joins TRBV28 to TRBJ2-1; no reliable D call. The CDR3 totals 13 residues. Between the trimmed V and J ends, which lost 2 bases and 2 bases, there was a span of 4 bases. Germline CDR1 and CDR2: MDHEN and SYDVKM. This chain's CDR3 is CASSLEAYNEQFF. In nucleotides, the CDR3 is TGTGCCAGCAGTTTAGAGGCCTACAATGAGCAGTTCTTC.

This clone showed up just once. The CDR3, as DNA: TGTGCCAGCAGCTTACGGTTGAACACTGAAGCTTTCTTT. Translation gives CASSLRLNTEAFF. The chain uses TRBV11-3 and TRBJ1-1; D gene uncertain. Trimming left V 2 bases short and J 0 bases short, with 4 bases between. Germline V CDR1 and CDR2: SGHNT, YENEEA. This CDR3 spans 13 amino acids.

This clone was observed once. V usage is TRBV19 and J usage is TRBJ2-3; 7 bases align to TRBD1. The V and J ends lost 1 base and 3 bases, in that order; junction bases with no gene match: 4. The germline V gene encodes CDR1 LNHDA and CDR2 SQIVND (reference sequence). The CDR3 contains 15 residues. For the CDR3, the DNA is TGTGCCAGTAGTATAGGAGGGGGCAGAACAGATACGCAGTATTTT. It codes for CASSIGGGRTDTQYF.

The V and J genes are TRBV5-6 and TRBJ2-2, with D maybe TRBD2 (5 bases). Looked up from germline, CDR1 is SGHDT and CDR2 is YYEEEE. V shed 0 bases and J shed 7 bases, with 7 bases lying between them. This CDR3 has 13 residues. CDR3 bases: TGTGCCAGCAGCTTGGGAGGGAACGGGGAGCTGTTTTTT. Protein sequence: CASSLGGNGELFF.

V gene TRBV7-3 combines with J gene TRBJ2-7, with D maybe TRBD1 (7 bases). Germline V gene sequence: CDR1 SGHTA, CDR2 FQGTGA. The CDR3 is made up of 15 amino acids. Trimming removed 2 bases at V and 2 bases at J, with 13 bases between. CDR3 sequence (DNA): TGTGCCAGCAGCTTATTGCCAGGGGGGACCTACGAGCAGTACTTC. This gives the protein CASSLLPGGTYEQYF.

This clone was seen a single time. This chain uses TRBV4-1 with TRBJ2-4, with D possibly matching TRBD1 (6 bases). This CDR3 region has 20 residues. Trimming removed 4 bases at V and 1 base at J, with 26 bases between. CDR1 is MGHRA, CDR2 YSYEKL, per germline. DNA for the CDR3: TGCGCCAGCAGCCGAGTGGGAAGGGACAACATCGCGGGCGCCAAAAACATTCAGTACTTC. It specifies CASSRVGRDNIAGAKNIQYF.

V and J are TRBV19 and TRBJ2-2; D uncertain. CDR1 and CDR2 (germline): LNHDA, SQIVND (reference sequence). Trimming removed 7 bases from V and 6 bases from J, with 12 bases in between. The CDR3 contains 13 residues. CDR3 protein: CASKPYVAGELFF. The CDR3 DNA reads TGTGCCAGTAAACCCTACGTCGCCGGGGAGCTGTTTTTT.

This chain joins TRBV19 and TRBJ1-5, with TRBD1 as a possible D gene (5 bases). CDR3 length: 15 amino acids. The germline V gene encodes CDR1 LNHDA and CDR2 SQIVND (reference sequence). The germline V and J ends were trimmed by 0 bases and 4 bases, with 10 bases remaining between them. DNA of the CDR3: TGTGCCAGTAGTATAGATCGCAGGGCGAATCAGCCCCAGCATTTT. Protein: CASSIDRRANQPQHF.

This clone was detected only once. The chain combines TRBV11-3 with TRBJ2-7; tentatively, D is TRBD2 (6 bases). The germline V and J ends were trimmed by 1 base and 6 bases, with 13 bases remaining between them. CDR1 is SGHNT, CDR2 YENEEA, per germline. This CDR3 contains 14 residues. The CDR3: CASSLGTSQGEQYF. The CDR3 region has the DNA TGTGCCAGCAGCTTAGGAACTAGCCAGGGCGAGCAGTACTTC. Supplemented by reference TRBV11-3 and TRBJ2-7, the full variable domain reads EAGVVQSPRYKIIEKKQPVAFWCNPISGHNTLYWYLQNLGQGPELLIRYENEEAVDDSQLPKDRFSAERLKGVDSTLKIQPAELGDSAVYLCASSLGTSQGEQYFGPGTRLTVT.

This clone was found once. The junction shows a germline mismatch at one end, possibly a read error. The chain carries TRBV10-3 and TRBJ2-5, with TRBD2 matching over 8 bases. Germline V lookup: CDR1 ENHRY, CDR2 SYGVKD. The CDR3 sequence is 18 residues long. Written as DNA, the CDR3 is TGTGCCATCAGCGAGTTGGGGGGCCGACTAGCGCAACAAGAGACCCAGTACTTC. This sequence encodes CAISELGGRLAQQETQYF.

This clone occurred once. The chain employs TRBV7-2 and TRBJ2-2, with a possible D match to TRBD2 (6 bases). This CDR3 region has 16 residues. From germline, CDR1 is SGHTA and CDR2 FQGNSA. The V gene lost 3 bases and the J gene lost 3 bases, with 14 bases spanning the gap. The CDR3 here is CASSFRWGEYTGELFF. In nucleotides, the CDR3 is TGTGCCAGCAGCTTCCGGTGGGGGGAATACACCGGGGAGCTGTTTTTT. Complete variable domain (other parts from reference TRBV7-2 and TRBJ2-2): GAGVSQSPSNKVTEKGKDVELRCDPISGHTALYWYRQSLGQGLEFLIYFQGNSAPDKSGLPSDRFSAERTGGSVSTLTIQRTQQEDSAVYLCASSFRWGEYTGELFFGEGSRLTVL.

The chain joins TRBV4-1 to TRBJ1-3; D uncertain. CDR3 size: 14 residues. V lost 3 bases and J lost 2, with 8 bases in between. Germline CDR1 and CDR2: MGHRA and YSYEKL. CDR3 DNA: TGCGCCAGCAGCCAGGGCCTACCTGGAAACACCATATATTTT. Encoded protein: CASSQGLPGNTIYF.

The V call is TRBV11-1, the J call TRBJ2-7; D may be TRBD2 (5 bases). The CDR3 spans 14 residues. V lost 4 bases to trimming and J lost 0 bases, with 10 bases between them. Germline V gene sequence: CDR1 SGHAT, CDR2 FQDESV (reference sequence). The CDR3 sequence: CASSSFGNSYEQYF. CDR3 bases: TGTGCCAGCAGCTCTTTCGGGAACTCCTACGAGCAGTACTTC.

This chain connects TRBV5-1 to TRBJ2-1, with 8 bases identical to TRBD1. The CDR3 is 14 amino acids. The J segment lost 10 bases and the V segment lost 4 bases, leaving 10 bases of the junction unmatched. Looked up from germline, CDR1 is SGHRS and CDR2 is YFSETQ. CDR3 protein: CASSRLQGAEEQFF. The CDR3 DNA is TGCGCCAGCAGCCGACTCCAGGGGGCGGAGGAGCAGTTCTTC.

CDR3 nucleotides: TGTGCCAGTAGTATCGGGAACCTAATGGGAAACACCATATATTTT. Translated, it gives CASSIGNLMGNTIYF. V is TRBV19 and J is TRBJ1-3; no definite D call. Trimming left V 3 bases short and J 4 bases short, with 13 bases between. CDR3 length: 15 residues. Germline V lookup: CDR1 LNHDA, CDR2 SQIVND (reference sequence). Supplemented by reference TRBV19 and TRBJ1-3, the full variable domain reads DGGITQSPKYLFRKEGQNVTLSCEQNLNHDAMYWYRQDPGQGLRLIYYSQIVNDFQKGDIAEGYSVSREKKESFPLTVTSAQKNPTAFYLCASSIGNLMGNTIYFGEGSWLTVV.

The chain combines TRBV18 with TRBJ2-7; D is unresolved. There are 14 residues in the CDR3. The V gene lost 3 bases and the J gene lost 0 bases, with 9 bases spanning the gap. Germline CDR1 is KGHSH and CDR2 is LQKENI. The DNA of the CDR3 is TGTGCCAGCTCACCGAACTTCGACTCCTACGAGCAGTACTTC. This codes for CASSPNFDSYEQYF.

The chain joins TRBV3-1 (or the pseudogene TRBV3-2) to TRBJ2-5, with 12 positions matching TRBD1. CDR1 is LGHDT, CDR2 YNNKEL, per germline (reference sequence). V shed 4 bases, J shed 4 bases, and the junction held 13 bases outside the gene matches. This CDR3 is 18 amino acids long. CDR3 coding DNA: TGTGCCAGCAGCCGGACGCCGGGACAGGGGGCGAACGGAGAGACCCAGTACTTC. Translated: CASSRTPGQGANGETQYF.

This chain links TRBV4-3 with TRBJ2-1; the match to TRBD1 covers 8 bases. The CDR3 contains 14 residues. CDR1 LGHNA and CDR2 YSLEER come from the germline V gene. With V trimmed by 2 bases and J by 8 bases, 5 bases remained unmatched. CDR3 in amino acids: CASSQIDRGDEQFF. The CDR3 coding sequence is TGCGCCAGCAGCCAAATCGACAGGGGCGATGAGCAGTTCTTC.

The gene calls are TRBV2 and TRBJ2-7; no firm D call. V was cut by 2 bases and J by 6 bases, with 5 bases left in between. From germline, CDR1 is SNHLY and CDR2 FYNNEI. This CDR3 contains 11 residues. The DNA of the CDR3 is TGTGCCAGCAGTGAACGCAGCGAGCAGTACTTC. It yields the protein CASSERSEQYF.

V and J are TRBV7-2 and TRBJ2-1; D possibly corresponds to TRBD2 (6 bases). CDR1 and CDR2 (germline): SGHTA, FQGNSA. Trimming pared 2 bases from V and 3 bases from J, leaving 11 bases between. The CDR3 is 15 amino acids. The CDR3 DNA is TGTGCCAGCAGCTTACGACTAGTCGGCTACAATGAGCAGTTCTTC. Translation gives CASSLRLVGYNEQFF.

This clone was detected once. The chain links TRBV9 to TRBJ2-1; TRBD2 matches at 12 bases. Germline assignment: CDR1 SGDLS and CDR2 YYNGEE. V shed 0 bases and J 5 bases; nucleotides not matched to a gene: 9. The CDR3 is made up of 18 amino acids. CDR3 loop: CASSVDLAGGPKNNEQFF. In DNA, the CDR3 is TGTGCCAGCAGCGTAGACCTAGCGGGAGGGCCAAAGAACAATGAGCAGTTCTTC. Full variable domain (outside the CDR3, taken from reference TRBV9 and TRBJ2-1): DSGVTQTPKHLITATGQRVTLRCSPRSGDLSVYWYQQSLDQGLQFLIQYYNGEERAKGNILERFSAQQFPDLHSELNLSSLELGDSALYFCASSVDLAGGPKNNEQFFGPGTRLTVL.